The next 14 T cell receptor beta chains were all read from a single sample in a study of shared clonotypes between healthy human individuals. The table came from immunoSEQ multiplex PCR; TCRdb's copy has only in-frame clones and leaves some out. Of roughly 1 million clones in the sample, under 80% were seen once. The sequencing input was memory CD4+ T cells sorted from blood. Subset specified: CD45RA-negative fraction. The origin of the receptors is a man aged 18 to 35 in good health.

The CDR3 is CASSLDKGYNEQFF. The CDR3 DNA reads as TGTGCCAGCAGCTTAGATAAGGGATACAATGAGCAGTTCTTC. The gene calls are TRBV7-2 and TRBJ2-1; D not certain. This CDR3 is 14 amino acids long. V lost 1 base to trimming and J lost 4 bases, with 8 bases between them. CDR1 and CDR2 from the germline V gene are SGHTA and FQGNSA.

J is TRBJ1-6 and V is TRBV2, with D unresolved. The germline V gene encodes CDR1 SNHLY and CDR2 FYNNEI. Trimming stripped 8 bases from V and 2 bases from J, with 10 bases between. The CDR3 totals 14 residues. CDR3 in amino acids: CASSEATYNSPLHF. DNA of the CDR3: TGTGCCAGCTCGGAGGCCACCTATAATTCACCCCTCCACTTT.

The chain joins TRBV11-3 to TRBJ2-3; 8 bases are a match to TRBD1. This CDR3 is built from 15 residues. CDR1 and CDR2 (germline): SGHNT, YENEEA. V lost 4 bases to trimming and J lost 2 bases; unmatched junction nucleotides: 5. Here the CDR3 DNA reads TGTGCCAGCAGCTGGGGACAGGCCTTCACAGATACGCAGTATTTT. Translation gives CASSWGQAFTDTQYF.

Turning to this clone: A read error is likely here: a far larger clone is one base away. Different DNA sequences within this sample yield the same CDR3. The chain recombines TRBV18 with TRBJ1-1, with D hard to call. In germline, CDR1 is KGHSH, CDR2 LQKENI. This CDR3 comprises 13 residues. The CDR3: CASSPYRHTEAFF. As DNA, the CDR3 is TGTGCCAGCTCACCTTACAGACACACTGAAGCTTTTTTT.

The chain combines TRBV6-5 with TRBJ1-6, with D possibly TRBD1 on 5 matching bases. CDR1 is MNHEY and CDR2 is SVGAGI in the germline V gene. V lost 2 bases and J lost 3, with 8 bases in between. The CDR3 has 15 residues. CDR3 sequence reads: CASSYLGGYNSPLHF. The CDR3 DNA sequence: TGTGCCAGCAGTTACCTTGGGGGCTATAATTCACCCCTCCACTTT.

This clone was seen a single time. This chain joins TRBV14 and TRBJ2-7, with 9 bases lining up with TRBD1. Unmatched junction bases numbered 9, after V lost 5 bases and J lost 4 bases. Germline V CDR1 and CDR2: SGHDN, FVKESK. CDR3 length: 15 amino acids. The CDR3 nucleotides read TGTGCCAGCAGCGCTCAACGGGACAGGGCTTACGAGCAGTACTTC. Amino acids: CASSAQRDRAYEQYF.

J is TRBJ2-5 and V is TRBV18, with unresolved D. The J call may be in error: the DNA end matches TRBJ2-7 better. This CDR3 spans 12 amino acids. Germline V gene sequence: CDR1 KGHSH, CDR2 LQKENI. CDR3 sequence: CASSPLGAEQYF. The CDR3, as DNA: TGTGCCAGCTCACCACTGGGTGCCGAGCAGTACTTC.

This clone was recorded only once. The rearrangement joins TRBV11-3 to TRBJ2-7; D gene uncertain. The CDR3 loop spans 14 amino acids. From germline, CDR1 is SGHNT and CDR2 YENEEA. Trimming stripped 4 bases from V and 2 bases from J, with 12 bases between. CDR3 nucleotides: TGTGCCAGCAGCTCCACCAACCGGCCCTACGAGCAGTACTTC. Protein: CASSSTNRPYEQYF.

The chain employs TRBV19 and TRBJ1-1; a possible D gene is TRBD1 (6 bases). The CDR3 is made up of 12 amino acids. CDR1 is LNHDA, CDR2 SQIVND, per germline (reference sequence). V was pared by 7 bases and J by 10 bases, with 16 bases between. DNA for the CDR3: TGTGCCAGTAACATAGGGGGGCCAAGAGCTTTCTTT. As protein: CASNIGGPRAFF.

This clone was picked up a small number of times. The genes are TRBV19 and TRBJ1-5; TRBD1 matches 7 bases. There are 14 residues in the CDR3. Germline values: CDR1 LNHDA, CDR2 SQIVND (reference sequence). With V trimmed by 9 bases and J by 3 bases, 8 bases remained unmatched. This CDR3 reads CASRSGQNNQPQHF. The CDR3 coding sequence is TGTGCCAGCCGGTCGGGACAGAACAATCAGCCCCAGCATTTT.

The chain combines TRBV10-3 with TRBJ2-1; 7 bases are shared with TRBD1. The CDR3 has 12 residues. Germline CDR1 and CDR2: ENHRY and SYGVKD. Trimming removed 6 bases from V and 8 bases from J; junction bases left unmatched: 4. The CDR3 loop is CAISRDRDEQFF. The CDR3 DNA is TGTGCCATCAGCCGGGACAGAGATGAGCAGTTCTTC.

This clone was observed a few times. The J gene is TRBJ2-5, the V gene TRBV7-2; 7 bases align to TRBD2. The CDR3 contains 16 residues. Germline lookup yields CDR1 SGHTA and CDR2 FQGNSA. After removal of 2 bases from V and 4 bases from J, the junction contained 10 bases not matched to a gene. CDR3 protein: CASSLQGGREGETQYF. In nucleotides, the CDR3 is TGTGCCAGCAGCTTACAGGGCGGCAGGGAGGGAGAGACCCAGTACTTC.

This chain joins TRBV5-1 and TRBJ2-7; D is unclear. Germline V gene lookup returns CDR1 SGHRS and CDR2 YFSETQ. The CDR3 totals 15 residues. Trimming left V 5 bases short and J 0 bases short, with 15 bases between. Here the CDR3 reads CASSPLGVGSYEQYF. The DNA of the CDR3 is TGCGCCAGCAGTCCCCTTGGCGTAGGCTCCTACGAGCAGTACTTC.

The chain recombines TRBV5-5 with TRBJ1-1, with 7 positions matching TRBD1. The junction had 6 bases not matched to a gene; V was cut back by 0 bases and J by 4 bases. Germline V lookup: CDR1 SGHKS, CDR2 YYEKEE (reference sequence). The CDR3 consists of 15 residues. CDR3 in amino acids: CASSLGQGRATEAFF. The CDR3 DNA reads TGTGCCAGCAGCTTGGGACAGGGACGGGCCACTGAAGCTTTCTTT. Looking up the rest from reference TRBV5-5 and TRBJ1-1 gives the full variable domain: DAGVTQSPTHLIKTRGQQVTLRCSPISGHKSVSWYQQVLGQGPQFIFQYYEKEERGRGNFPDRFSARQFPNYSSELNVNALLLGDSALYLCASSLGQGRATEAFFGQGTRLTVV.